The clone carrying this T cell receptor beta chain was counted between two and nine times. Its antigen is unidentified. Every TCR beta cDNA library bore unique molecular identifiers. One entry per CDR3 protein results from TCRdb running MiXCR on the PCR reads. The sample carries around 400,000 distinct CDR3 sequences, roughly 36% recorded once. With 6 bases clipped from V and 3 bases from J, the junction kept 7 bases outside the gene matches. Germline lookup yields CDR1 SNHLY and CDR2 FYNNEI. The CDR3 has 14 residues. The data were obtained in a study of post-analysis software for immune sequencing data. Notes on the study in general: Patients had higher frequencies than controls of about five TRBV segments, including TRBV5-6, TRBV5-1 and TRBV20-1.

Sequenced sample: blood. The V and J genes are TRBV2 and TRBJ1-2; the match to TRBD1 covers 7 bases. This TCR came from a girl aged 10 to 17 with multiple sclerosis. This CDR3 is CASRTGYPYYGYTF. DNA for the CDR3: TGTGCCAGCAGGACAGGGTATCCTTACTATGGCTACACCTTC.